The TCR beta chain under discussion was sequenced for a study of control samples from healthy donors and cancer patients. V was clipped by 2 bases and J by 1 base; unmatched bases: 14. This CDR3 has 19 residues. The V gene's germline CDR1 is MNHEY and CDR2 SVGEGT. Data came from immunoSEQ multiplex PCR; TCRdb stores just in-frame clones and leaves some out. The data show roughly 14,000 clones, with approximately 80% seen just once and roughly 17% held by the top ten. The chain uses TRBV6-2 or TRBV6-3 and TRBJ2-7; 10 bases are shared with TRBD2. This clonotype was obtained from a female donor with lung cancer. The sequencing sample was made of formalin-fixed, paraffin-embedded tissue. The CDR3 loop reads CASSYRDLAGALGSYEQYF. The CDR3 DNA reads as TGTGCCAGCAGTTACCGCGATCTAGCGGGGGCCCTCGGTTCCTACGAGCAGTACTTC.